The sequence of this T cell receptor (beta chain) was determined in a study of regulatory T cells in long-lasting Graves disease. Documented time point: persistent/refractory GD, antithyroid drugs over 5 years with positive TRAb. The TCR library was made from RNA extracted from PBMCs. Doctors identified Graves' disease using the American Thyroid Association guidelines. HTBI primers from iRepertoire and Arm-PCR of CDR3 regions yielded the TCR beta libraries. TCRdb processed the multiplex PCR reads anew with MiXCR; each CDR3 protein has one entry. Of some 420,000 distinct CDR3 sequences in the sample, around a fifth were seen once. In the case of this clonotype: Its antigen is unknown.

Per the germline V gene, CDR1 is GTSNPN and CDR2 is SVGIG (reference sequence). The CDR3 spans 13 residues. V was shortened by 3 bases and J by 5 bases, with 13 bases between the two germline ends. General study points: Newly diagnosed Graves' patients had higher TCR diversity than persistent ones. A greater number of public clonotypes (2,741) was shared by persistent patients than by new patients (roughly 930).

The sample in question was peripheral blood mononuclear cells (PBMCs), obtained when the disease was refractory, from a patient treated with antithyroid drugs. The receptor was derived from a female donor with Graves disease. The chain recombines TRBV30 with TRBJ2-5; D is undetermined. CDR3 amino acids: CAWSPGYEETQYF. The CDR3 DNA follows: TGTGCCTGGAGCCCCGGATACGAGGAGACCCAGTACTTC.